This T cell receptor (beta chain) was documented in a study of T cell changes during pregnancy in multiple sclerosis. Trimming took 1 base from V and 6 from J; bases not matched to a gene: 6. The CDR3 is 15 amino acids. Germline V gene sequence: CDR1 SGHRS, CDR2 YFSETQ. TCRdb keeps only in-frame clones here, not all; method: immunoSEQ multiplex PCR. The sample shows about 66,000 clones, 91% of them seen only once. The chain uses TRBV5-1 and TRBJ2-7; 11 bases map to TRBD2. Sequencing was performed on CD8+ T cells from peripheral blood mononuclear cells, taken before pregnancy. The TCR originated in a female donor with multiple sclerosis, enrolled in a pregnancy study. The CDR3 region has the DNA TGCGCCAGCAGCTTGTTTAGCGGGGGGGCCGCCGAGCAGTACTTC. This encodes CASSLFSGGAAEQYF.